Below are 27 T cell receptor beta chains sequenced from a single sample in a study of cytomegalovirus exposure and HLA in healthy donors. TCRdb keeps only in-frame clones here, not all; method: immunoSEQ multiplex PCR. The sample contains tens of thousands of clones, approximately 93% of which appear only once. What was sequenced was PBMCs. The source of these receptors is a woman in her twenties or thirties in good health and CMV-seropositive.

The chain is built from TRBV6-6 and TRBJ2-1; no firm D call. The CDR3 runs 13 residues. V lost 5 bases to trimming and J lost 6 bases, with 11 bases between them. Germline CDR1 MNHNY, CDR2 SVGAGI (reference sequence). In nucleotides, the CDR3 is TGTGCCAGCAGTCTAGGAAGTTTCAATGAGCAGTTCTTC. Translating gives CASSLGSFNEQFF.

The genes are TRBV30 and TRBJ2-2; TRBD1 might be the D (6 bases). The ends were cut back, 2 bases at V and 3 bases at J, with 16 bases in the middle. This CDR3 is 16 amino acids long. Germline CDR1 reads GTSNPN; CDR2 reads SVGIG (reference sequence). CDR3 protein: CAWSPPWGPDTGELFF. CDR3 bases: TGTGCCTGGAGTCCACCGTGGGGGCCTGACACCGGGGAGCTGTTTTTT.

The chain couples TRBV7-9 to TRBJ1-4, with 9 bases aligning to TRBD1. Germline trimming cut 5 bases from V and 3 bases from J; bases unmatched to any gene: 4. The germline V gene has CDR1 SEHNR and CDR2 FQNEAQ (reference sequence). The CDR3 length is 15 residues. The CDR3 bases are TGTGCCAGCAGCCCAGGGACAGGGTCTAATGAAAAACTGTTTTTT. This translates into CASSPGTGSNEKLFF. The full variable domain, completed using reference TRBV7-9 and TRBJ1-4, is DTGVSQNPRHKITKRGQNVTFRCDPISEHNRLYWYRQTLGQGPEFLTYFQNEAQLEKSRLLSDRFSAERPKGSFSTLEIQRTEQGDSAMYLCASSPGTGSNEKLFFGSGTQLSVL.

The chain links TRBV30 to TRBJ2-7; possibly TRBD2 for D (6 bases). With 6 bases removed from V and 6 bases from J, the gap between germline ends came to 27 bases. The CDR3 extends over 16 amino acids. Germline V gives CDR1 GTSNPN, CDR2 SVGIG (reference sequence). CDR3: CACHGTAGWAGTEQYF. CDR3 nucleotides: TGTGCCTGTCACGGGACCGCTGGATGGGCGGGAACCGAGCAGTACTTC.

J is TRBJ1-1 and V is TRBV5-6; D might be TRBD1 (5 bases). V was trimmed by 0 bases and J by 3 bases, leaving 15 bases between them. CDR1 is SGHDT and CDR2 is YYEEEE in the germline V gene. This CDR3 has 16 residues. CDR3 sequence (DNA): TGTGCCAGCAGCTTGGCAGGGTGGAAGTTGGACACTGAAGCTTTCTTT. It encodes CASSLAGWKLDTEAFF.

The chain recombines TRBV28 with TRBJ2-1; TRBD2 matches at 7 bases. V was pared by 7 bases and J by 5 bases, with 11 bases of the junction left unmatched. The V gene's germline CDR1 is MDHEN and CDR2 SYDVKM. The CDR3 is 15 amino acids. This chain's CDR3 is CASTSGGSRNNEQFF. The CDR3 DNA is TGTGCCAGCACCTCGGGCGGGAGTAGAAACAATGAGCAGTTCTTC.

This chain's CDR3 is CASSKKQGAFHFGYTF. In nucleotides, the CDR3 is TGTGCCAGCAGCAAAAAACAGGGGGCTTTTCATTTTGGCTACACCTTC. J is TRBJ1-2 and V is TRBV21-1; TRBD1, the D gene given by the table, was not confirmed from the DNA. TRBV21-1 is shown as a pseudogene. The CDR3 totals 16 residues.

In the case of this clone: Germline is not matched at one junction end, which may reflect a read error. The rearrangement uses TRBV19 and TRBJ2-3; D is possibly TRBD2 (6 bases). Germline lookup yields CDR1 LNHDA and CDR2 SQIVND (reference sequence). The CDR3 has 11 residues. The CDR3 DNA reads TGTGCCAGCGGGACTGGTCTCCGGCTCGATTTT. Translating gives CASGTGLRLDF.

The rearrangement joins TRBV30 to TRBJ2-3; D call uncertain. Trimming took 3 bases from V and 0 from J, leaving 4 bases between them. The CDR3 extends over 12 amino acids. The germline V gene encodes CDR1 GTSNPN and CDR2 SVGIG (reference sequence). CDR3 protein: CAWSGSTDTQYF. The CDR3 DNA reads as TGTGCCTGGAGCGGTAGCACAGATACGCAGTATTTT.

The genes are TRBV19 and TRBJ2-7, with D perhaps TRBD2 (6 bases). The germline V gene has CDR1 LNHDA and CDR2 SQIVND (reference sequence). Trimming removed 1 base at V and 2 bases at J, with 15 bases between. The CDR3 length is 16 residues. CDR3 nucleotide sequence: TGTGCCAGTAGTATAGTTCACGCGGGGCTCGCCTACGAGCAGTACTTC. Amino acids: CASSIVHAGLAYEQYF.

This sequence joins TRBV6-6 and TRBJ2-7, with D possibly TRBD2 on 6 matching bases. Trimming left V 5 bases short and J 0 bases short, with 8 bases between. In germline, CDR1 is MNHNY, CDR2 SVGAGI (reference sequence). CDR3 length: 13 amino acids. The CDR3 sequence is CASSRGNSYEQYF. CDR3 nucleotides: TGTGCCAGCAGTCGCGGGAACTCCTACGAGCAGTACTTC.

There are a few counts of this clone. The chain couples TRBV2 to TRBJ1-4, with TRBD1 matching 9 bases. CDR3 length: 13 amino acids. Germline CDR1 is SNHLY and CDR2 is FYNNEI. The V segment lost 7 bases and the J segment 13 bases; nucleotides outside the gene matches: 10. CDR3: CASTTGGTSGLFF. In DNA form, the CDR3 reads TGTGCCAGCACGACAGGGGGTACGAGTGGACTGTTTTTT.

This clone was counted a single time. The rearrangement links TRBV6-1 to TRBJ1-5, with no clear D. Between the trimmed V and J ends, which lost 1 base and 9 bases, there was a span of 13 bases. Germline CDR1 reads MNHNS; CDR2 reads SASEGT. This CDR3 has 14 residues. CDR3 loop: CASSEVHTLMPQHF. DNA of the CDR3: TGTGCCAGCAGTGAAGTCCACACCTTGATGCCCCAGCATTTT.

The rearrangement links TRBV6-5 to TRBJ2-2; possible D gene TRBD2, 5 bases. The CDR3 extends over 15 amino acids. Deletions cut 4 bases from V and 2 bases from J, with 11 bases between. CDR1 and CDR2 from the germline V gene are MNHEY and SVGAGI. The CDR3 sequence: CASSSPRDNTGELFF. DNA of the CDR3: TGTGCCAGCAGTTCACCCCGGGATAACACCGGGGAGCTGTTTTTT.

CDR3 residues: CASSLADRRNTIYF. The CDR3 DNA follows: TGTGCCAGCAGCTTAGCGGACAGGAGAAACACCATATATTTT. This chain joins TRBV7-9 and TRBJ1-3; TRBD1 matches at 7 bases. This CDR3 region has 14 residues. The V gene end was trimmed by 0 bases and the J gene end by 5 bases; junction bases not matched to a gene: 1. CDR1 is SEHNR, CDR2 FQNEAQ, per germline (reference sequence).

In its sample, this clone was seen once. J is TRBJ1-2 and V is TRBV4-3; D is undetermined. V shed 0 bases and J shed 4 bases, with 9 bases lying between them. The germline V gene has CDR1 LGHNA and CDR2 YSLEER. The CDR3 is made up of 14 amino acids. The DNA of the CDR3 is TGCGCCAGCAGCCAAGATCGTGGAGTCTATGGCTACACCTTC. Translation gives CASSQDRGVYGYTF.

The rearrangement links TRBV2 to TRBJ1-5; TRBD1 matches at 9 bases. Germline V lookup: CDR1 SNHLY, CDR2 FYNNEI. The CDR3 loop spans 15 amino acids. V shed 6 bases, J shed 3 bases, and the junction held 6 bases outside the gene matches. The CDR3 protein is CASSPGTGNNQPQHF. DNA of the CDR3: TGTGCCAGCAGCCCCGGGACAGGGAACAATCAGCCCCAGCATTTT. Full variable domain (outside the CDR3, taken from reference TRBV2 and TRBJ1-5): EPEVTQTPSHQVTQMGQEVILRCVPISNHLYFYWYRQILGQKVEFLVSFYNNEISEKSEIFDDQFSVERPDGSNFTLKIRSTKLEDSAMYFCASSPGTGNNQPQHFGDGTRLSIL.

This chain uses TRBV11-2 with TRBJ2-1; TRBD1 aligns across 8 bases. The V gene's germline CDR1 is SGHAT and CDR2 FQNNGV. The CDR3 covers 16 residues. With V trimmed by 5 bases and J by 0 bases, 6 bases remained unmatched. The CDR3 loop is CASSLQTGVSYNEQFF. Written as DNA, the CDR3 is TGTGCCAGCAGCCTTCAGACAGGGGTCTCCTACAATGAGCAGTTCTTC.

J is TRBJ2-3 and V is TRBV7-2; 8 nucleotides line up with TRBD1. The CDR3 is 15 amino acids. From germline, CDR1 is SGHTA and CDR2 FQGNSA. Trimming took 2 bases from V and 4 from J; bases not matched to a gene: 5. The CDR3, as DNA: TGTGCCAGCAGCTTACGACAGGGGATATCAGATACGCAGTATTTT. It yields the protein CASSLRQGISDTQYF.

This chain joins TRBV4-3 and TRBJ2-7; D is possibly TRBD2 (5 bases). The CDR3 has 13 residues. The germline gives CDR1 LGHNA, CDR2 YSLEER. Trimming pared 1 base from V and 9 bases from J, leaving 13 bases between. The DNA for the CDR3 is TGCGCCAGCAGCCAAGTCTCCGGGGATAGGCAGTACTTC. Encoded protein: CASSQVSGDRQYF.

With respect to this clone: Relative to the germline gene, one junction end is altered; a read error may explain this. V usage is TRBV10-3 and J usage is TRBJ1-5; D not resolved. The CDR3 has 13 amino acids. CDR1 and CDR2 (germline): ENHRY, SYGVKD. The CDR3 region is CAISESSIQPQHF. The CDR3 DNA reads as TGTGCCATCAGTGAGTCGAGCATTCAGCCCCAGCATTTT.

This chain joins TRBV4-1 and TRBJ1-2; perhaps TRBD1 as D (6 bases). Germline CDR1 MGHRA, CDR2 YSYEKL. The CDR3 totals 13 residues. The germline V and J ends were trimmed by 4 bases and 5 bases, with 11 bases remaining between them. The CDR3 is CASSPDDRYGYTF. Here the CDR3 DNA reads TGCGCCAGCAGCCCCGACGACAGGTATGGCTACACCTTC.

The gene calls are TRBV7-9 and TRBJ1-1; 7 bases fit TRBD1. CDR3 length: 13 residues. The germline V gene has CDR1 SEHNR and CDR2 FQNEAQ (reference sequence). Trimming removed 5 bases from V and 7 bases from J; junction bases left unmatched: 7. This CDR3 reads CASSHDRVNEAFF. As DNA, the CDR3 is TGTGCCAGCAGCCATGACAGGGTTAATGAAGCTTTCTTT.

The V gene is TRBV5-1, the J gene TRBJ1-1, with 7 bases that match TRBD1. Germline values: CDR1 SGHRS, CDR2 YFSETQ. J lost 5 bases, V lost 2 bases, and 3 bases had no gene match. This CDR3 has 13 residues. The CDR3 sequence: CASSFNRGTEAFF. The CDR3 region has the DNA TGCGCCAGCAGCTTCAACAGGGGAACTGAAGCTTTCTTT.

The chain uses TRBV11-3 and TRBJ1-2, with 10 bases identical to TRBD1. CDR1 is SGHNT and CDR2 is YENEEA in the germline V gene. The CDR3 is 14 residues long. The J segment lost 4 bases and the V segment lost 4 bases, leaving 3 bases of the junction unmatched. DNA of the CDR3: TGTGCCAGCAGCTACGACAGGGGGCCCTATGGCTACACCTTC. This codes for CASSYDRGPYGYTF.

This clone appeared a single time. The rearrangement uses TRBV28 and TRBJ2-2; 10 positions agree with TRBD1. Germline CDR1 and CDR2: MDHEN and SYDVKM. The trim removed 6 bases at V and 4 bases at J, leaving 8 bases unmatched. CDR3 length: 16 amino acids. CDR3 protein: CASRPTGTGATGELFF. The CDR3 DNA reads TGTGCCAGCAGACCGACCGGGACAGGGGCCACCGGGGAGCTGTTTTTT.

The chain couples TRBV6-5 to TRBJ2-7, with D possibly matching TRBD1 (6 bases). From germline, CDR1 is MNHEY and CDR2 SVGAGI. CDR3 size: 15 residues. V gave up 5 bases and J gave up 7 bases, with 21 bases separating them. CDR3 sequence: CASSLTGLSSREQYF. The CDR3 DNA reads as TGTGCCAGCAGTCTAACAGGGCTGTCCTCTCGGGAGCAGTACTTC.